These 32 T cell receptor beta chains share one sample of origin, sequenced in a study of blood T cell repertoires in COVID-19. The table came from immunoSEQ multiplex PCR; TCRdb's copy has only in-frame clones and leaves some out. The data show a few hundred thousand clones, over 85% seen once. Specimen: PBMCs or T cells enriched from blood (not recorded which). These receptors were taken from a woman in her forties or fifties who had been exposed to COVID-19.

The chain has TRBV28 and TRBJ2-2, with 9 bases lining up with TRBD1. CDR1 MDHEN and CDR2 SYDVKM come from the germline V gene. V gave up 6 bases and J gave up 5 bases; unmatched junction bases: 13. The CDR3 consists of 17 residues. The CDR3 nucleotides read TGTGCCAGCAGCCCGACCGGGACAGGGATGAGGACCGGGGAGCTGTTTTTT. Translated, it gives CASSPTGTGMRTGELFF.

The chain employs TRBV19 and TRBJ2-6; D is ambiguous. The CDR3 runs to 15 residues. Trimming pared 5 bases from V and 0 bases from J, leaving 8 bases between. The germline gives CDR1 LNHDA, CDR2 SQIVND (reference sequence). The CDR3 sequence is CASSRLHSGANVLTF. In nucleotides, the CDR3 is TGTGCCAGTAGTCGACTGCACTCTGGGGCCAACGTCCTGACTTTC.

The genes are TRBV3-1 (or the pseudogene TRBV3-2) and TRBJ1-2, with D perhaps TRBD1 (5 bases). Trimming pared 0 bases from V and 3 bases from J, leaving 14 bases between. The CDR3 sequence is 16 residues long. CDR1 LGHDT and CDR2 YNNKEL come from the germline V gene (reference sequence). The DNA for the CDR3 is TGTGCCAGCAGCCAAGACGGGGGTGCCCTTTACTATGGCTACACCTTC. The encoded protein is CASSQDGGALYYGYTF.

This chain joins TRBV2 and TRBJ2-6, with D unclear. V lost 6 bases, J lost 0 bases, and 6 bases lay in between. The CDR3 extends over 14 amino acids. The germline CDR1 and CDR2 sequences are SNHLY and FYNNEI. In nucleotides, the CDR3 is TGTGCCAGCAGGGCCGTCTCTGGGGCCAACGTCCTGACTTTC. Amino acid sequence: CASRAVSGANVLTF.

The genes are TRBV4-1 and TRBJ1-6; TRBD1 might be the D (5 bases). V gave up 0 bases and J gave up 7 bases, with 13 bases separating them. The CDR3 length is 16 residues. Germline V gene sequence: CDR1 MGHRA, CDR2 YSYEKL. The CDR3 sequence is CASSQDRGQVNSPLHF. CDR3 coding DNA: TGCGCCAGCAGCCAAGATCGAGGACAAGTGAATTCACCCCTCCACTTT.

The chain links TRBV24-1 to TRBJ2-3, with TRBD1 matching over 8 bases. Germline CDR1 reads KGHDR; CDR2 reads SFDVKD. The CDR3 is 16 residues long. V dropped 4 bases and J dropped 1; count of bases not matched to a gene: 6. CDR3 in amino acids: CATSDRGTGRTDTQYF. Here the CDR3 DNA reads TGTGCCACCAGTGACCGGGGGACAGGCCGCACAGATACGCAGTATTTT.

This chain connects TRBV10-2 to TRBJ1-2, with D possibly matching TRBD1 (6 bases). The CDR3 is 14 amino acids. V was clipped by 0 bases and J by 4 bases, with 9 bases between them. Germline V gene lookup returns CDR1 WSHSY and CDR2 SAAADI. CDR3 nucleotides: TGCGCCAGCAGTGAGTCAGGGGGTCCCTATGGCTACACCTTC. As protein: CASSESGGPYGYTF.

The V and J genes are TRBV5-1 and TRBJ1-4; the match to TRBD1 covers 7 bases. CDR1 SGHRS and CDR2 YFSETQ come from the germline V gene. V lost 3 bases to trimming and J lost 4 bases; unmatched junction nucleotides: 6. CDR3 size: 15 residues. The CDR3, as DNA: TGCGCCAGCAGCTATACAGGGGCCGGTAATGAAAAACTGTTTTTT. Protein: CASSYTGAGNEKLFF.

V is TRBV5-1 and J is TRBJ1-3; 7 nucleotides match TRBD1. Trimming at V came to 4 bases and at J to 0 bases, leaving 10 bases not matched to a gene. The length of the CDR3 is 17 residues. Germline CDR1 SGHRS, CDR2 YFSETQ. As DNA, the CDR3 is TGCGCCAGCAGCCCAAACACCGGGACAGTCTCTGGAAACACCATATATTTT. As protein: CASSPNTGTVSGNTIYF.

The V and J genes are TRBV5-1 and TRBJ2-3; 13 bases match TRBD2. This CDR3 comprises 15 residues. V gave up 3 bases and J gave up 4 bases; unmatched junction bases: 2. Germline V gives CDR1 SGHRS, CDR2 YFSETQ. The CDR3 DNA sequence: TGCGCCAGCAGCTCGGGACTAGCGGGGCCAGATACGCAGTATTTT. Translated: CASSSGLAGPDTQYF.

The chain joins TRBV6-5 to TRBJ2-7; TRBD2 matches at 7 bases. This CDR3 has 15 amino acids. Germline-derived CDR1 and CDR2 are MNHEY and SVGAGI. The J segment lost 2 bases and the V segment lost 5 bases, leaving 9 bases of the junction unmatched. DNA for the CDR3: TGTGCCAGCAGTAGAGAGCGGGGCCTGCCCTACGAGCAGTACTTC. This sequence encodes CASSRERGLPYEQYF.

This chain uses TRBV2 with TRBJ1-2; D possibly corresponds to TRBD1 (5 bases). Germline V gene data show CDR1 as SNHLY and CDR2 as FYNNEI. Trimming cost V 5 bases and J 8 bases, with 15 bases left between them. This CDR3 has 13 amino acids. CDR3: CASSLTVSQGYTF. The CDR3 DNA sequence: TGTGCCAGCAGTCTGACAGTTTCCCAAGGCTACACCTTC.

The V and J genes are TRBV30 and TRBJ1-2; 9 nucleotides agree with TRBD1. In germline, CDR1 is GTSNPN, CDR2 SVGIG (reference sequence). This CDR3 has 14 amino acids. Trimming at V came to 1 base and at J to 7 bases, leaving 7 bases not matched to a gene. CDR3 in amino acids: CAWSDLQGAVGYTF. The CDR3 coding sequence is TGTGCCTGGAGTGATCTACAGGGGGCCGTTGGCTACACCTTC. The full variable domain, its missing parts supplied by reference TRBV30 and TRBJ1-2, is SQTIHQWPATLVQPVGSPLSLECTVEGTSNPNLYWYRQAAGRGLQLLFYSVGIGQISSEVPQNLSASRPQDRQFILSSKKLLLSDSGFYLCAWSDLQGAVGYTFGSGTRLTVV.

V gene TRBV5-1 combines with J gene TRBJ1-1; 7 bases line up with TRBD1. J lost 3 bases, V lost 7 bases, and 9 bases had no gene match. The V gene's germline CDR1 is SGHRS and CDR2 YFSETQ. The CDR3 extends over 14 amino acids. Written as DNA, the CDR3 is TGCGCCAGCCGTCGACAGGGAAGAGACACTGAAGCTTTCTTT. It encodes CASRRQGRDTEAFF.

V gene TRBV3-1 (or the pseudogene TRBV3-2) combines with J gene TRBJ2-1; possibly TRBD2 for D (5 bases). The CDR3 runs 15 residues. Trimming removed 8 bases at V and 5 bases at J, with 19 bases between. Per germline, CDR1 LGHDT and CDR2 YNNKEL (reference sequence). The CDR3 DNA sequence: TGTGCCAGCGGAGGTGTAGCGACCCCGGACAATGAGCAGTTCTTC. Amino acid sequence: CASGGVATPDNEQFF.

This chain connects TRBV15 to TRBJ1-5; D might be TRBD1 (6 bases). This CDR3 is built from 13 residues. The ends were cut back, 8 bases at V and 7 bases at J, with 15 bases in the middle. The germline V gene encodes CDR1 LNHNV and CDR2 YYDKDF (reference sequence). The CDR3 DNA is TGTGCCACCCACCAGGGGAGTGGACAGCCCCAGCATTTT. Its protein is CATHQGSGQPQHF. The full variable domain, rest sourced from reference TRBV15 and TRBJ1-5, is DAMVIQNPRYQVTQFGKPVTLSCSQTLNHNVMYWYQQKSSQAPKLLFHYYDKDFNNEADTPDNFQSRRPNTSFCFLDIRSPGLGDTAMYLCATHQGSGQPQHFGDGTRLSIL.

This clone was observed a handful of times. This rearrangement joins TRBV5-4 to TRBJ1-2; 8 positions agree with TRBD1. In germline, CDR1 is SGHNT, CDR2 YYREEE (reference sequence). This CDR3 region has 15 residues. Unmatched junction bases numbered 11, after V lost 3 bases and J lost 7 bases. CDR3: CASSSGQGRGGGYTF. The CDR3 DNA reads TGTGCCAGCAGCTCCGGACAGGGACGTGGGGGTGGCTACACCTTC. Full variable domain (outside the CDR3, taken from reference TRBV5-4 and TRBJ1-2): ETGVTQSPTHLIKTRGQQVTLRCSSQSGHNTVSWYQQALGQGPQFIFQYYREEENGRGNFPPRFSGLQFPNYSSELNVNALELDDSALYLCASSSGQGRGGGYTFGSGTRLTVV.

The chain joins TRBV7-8 to TRBJ2-2, with D possibly TRBD2 on 7 matching bases. This CDR3 spans 16 amino acids. The germline V and J ends were trimmed by 2 bases and 6 bases, with 16 bases remaining between them. Germline V gene data show CDR1 as SGHVS and CDR2 as FQNEAQ. The CDR3 is CASSLLPTGGPGELFF. For the CDR3, the DNA is TGTGCCAGCAGCTTATTGCCCACGGGGGGCCCCGGGGAGCTGTTTTTT.

The chain recombines TRBV4-1 with TRBJ2-7; TRBD1 aligns across 7 bases. V was clipped by 4 bases and J by 1 base; unmatched bases: 13. This CDR3 has 17 residues. Germline CDR1 and CDR2: MGHRA and YSYEKL. CDR3 bases: TGCGCCAGCAGCCCCTTAGACAGGGCGAAGGTGTCCTACGAGCAGTACTTC. Amino acids: CASSPLDRAKVSYEQYF.

The table lists this clone with a count of one. The V call is TRBV28, the J call TRBJ2-3; 8 bases map to TRBD2. V dropped 3 bases and J dropped 2; count of bases not matched to a gene: 7. CDR3 length: 16 residues. Germline CDR1 MDHEN, CDR2 SYDVKM. The CDR3 loop is CASSFQGGGNTDTQYF. The CDR3 DNA reads as TGTGCCAGCAGTTTTCAGGGCGGGGGGAACACAGATACGCAGTATTTT.

The chain employs TRBV28 and TRBJ1-2; D is uncertain. V lost 5 bases and J lost 4, with 11 bases in between. The CDR3 runs 13 residues. Germline CDR1 is MDHEN and CDR2 is SYDVKM. Here the CDR3 DNA reads TGTGCCAGCAGTAGCGGGAAGGTCTATGGCTACACCTTC. It specifies CASSSGKVYGYTF.

J is TRBJ2-1 and V is TRBV7-9; 7 bases are shared with TRBD1. The CDR3 sequence is 15 residues long. Unmatched junction bases numbered 6, after V lost 5 bases and J lost 2 bases. Looked up from germline, CDR1 is SEHNR and CDR2 is FQNEAQ (reference sequence). The CDR3 coding sequence is TGTGCCAGCAGCCCCGGGACAGCCACCTACAATGAGCAGTTCTTC. As protein: CASSPGTATYNEQFF.

The chain carries TRBV29-1 and TRBJ2-5; D is possibly TRBD2 (6 bases). This CDR3 comprises 13 residues. Trimming pared 4 bases from V and 5 bases from J, leaving 14 bases between. In germline, CDR1 is SQVTM, CDR2 ANQGSEA. CDR3 DNA: TGCAGCGTTGGCCTGAGACTAGGGGAGACCCAGTACTTC. As protein: CSVGLRLGETQYF.

As to this clone: Mismatch with germline at one junction end may stem from a read error. The V and J genes are TRBV24-1 and TRBJ1-2; D is uncertain. Germline CDR1 KGHDR, CDR2 SFDVKD. This CDR3 is 13 amino acids long. CDR3: CATSDLTNVGAPF. CDR3 in DNA: TGTGCCACCAGTGATTTAACCAATGTTGGAGCTCCCTTC.

J is TRBJ2-3 and V is TRBV6-5, with TRBD2 matching over 8 bases. From germline, CDR1 is MNHEY and CDR2 SVGAGI. This CDR3 is built from 14 residues. The CDR3 nucleotides read TGTGCGAATGGGGCGGGGGGAGTCACAGATACGCAGTATTTT. It is translated as CANGAGGVTDTQYF.

The chain has TRBV7-6 and TRBJ2-2; 14 bases are shared with TRBD2. CDR3 size: 18 residues. From germline, CDR1 is SGHVS and CDR2 FNYEAQ. V trimming: 4 bases; J trimming: 0 bases; junction bases outside the gene matches: 4. The CDR3 nucleotides are TGTGCCAGCAGCTCGGGACTAGCGGGGGTATCGAACACCGGGGAGCTGTTTTTT. This codes for CASSSGLAGVSNTGELFF.

Only a few counts were recorded for this clone. The chain links TRBV19 to TRBJ1-2; D call uncertain. CDR1 and CDR2 (germline): LNHDA, SQIVND (reference sequence). Trimming pared 7 bases from V and 4 bases from J, leaving 16 bases between. The CDR3 spans 14 residues. CDR3 amino acids: CASTWGGSVYGYTF. For the CDR3, the DNA is TGTGCCAGTACCTGGGGAGGGTCAGTCTATGGCTACACCTTC.

This chain connects TRBV6-5 to TRBJ1-1; D not certain. The ends were cut back, 4 bases at V and 1 base at J, with 13 bases in the middle. This CDR3 spans 15 amino acids. The germline V gene encodes CDR1 MNHEY and CDR2 SVGAGI. This CDR3 reads CASSSNSYSNTEAFF. CDR3 nucleotides: TGTGCCAGCAGTTCAAACAGCTATTCGAACACTGAAGCTTTCTTT.

The V gene is TRBV28, the J gene TRBJ1-4; TRBD1 matches at 8 bases. The CDR3 loop spans 14 amino acids. V was clipped by 3 bases and J by 8 bases; unmatched bases: 5. CDR1 and CDR2 from the germline V gene are MDHEN and SYDVKM. The CDR3 bases are TGTGCCAGCAGTTTTGCCCCAGGGGGCGAAAAACTGTTTTTT. Its protein is CASSFAPGGEKLFF.

CDR3 DNA: TGTGCCAGCAGCTTAGCCTCAGATACGCAGTATTTT. Translating gives CASSLASDTQYF. The V gene is TRBV11-2, the J gene TRBJ2-3; D ambiguous. The germline V and J ends were trimmed by 1 base and 4 bases, with 3 bases remaining between them. CDR1 is SGHAT and CDR2 is FQNNGV in the germline V gene. The CDR3 runs to 12 residues.

In its sample, this clone was seen a few times. Other DNA variants within this sample encode the same CDR3. The genes are TRBV4-1 and TRBJ2-7; 10 bases match TRBD1. Germline V lookup: CDR1 MGHRA, CDR2 YSYEKL. The ends lost 1 base at V and 0 bases at J; junction bases unmatched: 0. This CDR3 is built from 15 residues. This CDR3 reads CASSQGQGASYEQYF. The CDR3 nucleotides read TGCGCCAGCAGCCAAGGACAGGGGGCCTCCTACGAGCAGTACTTC.

The V and J genes are TRBV29-1 and TRBJ1-2; D call uncertain. V lost 7 bases to trimming and J lost 4 bases, with 16 bases between them. The CDR3 spans 13 residues. Per the germline V gene, CDR1 is SQVTM and CDR2 is ANQGSEA. The CDR3 spells CSAVGQASYGYTF. The CDR3 DNA follows: TGCAGCGCCGTTGGGCAGGCGTCCTATGGCTACACCTTC.